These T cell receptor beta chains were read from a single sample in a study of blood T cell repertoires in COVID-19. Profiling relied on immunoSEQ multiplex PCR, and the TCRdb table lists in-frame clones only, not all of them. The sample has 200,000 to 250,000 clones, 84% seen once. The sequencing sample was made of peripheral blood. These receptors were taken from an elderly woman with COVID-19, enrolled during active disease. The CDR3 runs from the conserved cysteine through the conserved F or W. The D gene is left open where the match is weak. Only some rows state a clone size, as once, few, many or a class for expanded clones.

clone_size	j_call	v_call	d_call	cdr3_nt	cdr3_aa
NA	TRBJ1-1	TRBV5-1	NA	TGCGCCAGCAGCTTAGGGTCAGGGACTGAAGCTTTCTTT	CASSLGSGTEAFF
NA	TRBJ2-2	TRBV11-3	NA	TGTGCCAGCAGCTTAGATCGGGGTGGGGAGCTGTTTTTT	CASSLDRGGELFF
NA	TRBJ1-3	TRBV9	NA	TGTGCCAGCGCGGAATATAGCTCTGGAAACACCATATATTTT	CASAEYSSGNTIYF
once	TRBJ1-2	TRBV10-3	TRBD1	TGTGCCATCAGCGGACAGGGCTATGGCTACACCTTC	CAISGQGYGYTF
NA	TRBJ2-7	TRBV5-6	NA	TGTGCCAGCAGCTTAAGCAAAGAGCAGTACTTC	CASSLSKEQYF
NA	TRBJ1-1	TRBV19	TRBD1	TGTGCCAGTAGTACAAAAGGGACAGTCCTCACTGAAGCTTTCTTT	CASSTKGTVLTEAFF
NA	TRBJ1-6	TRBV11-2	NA	TGTGCCAGCAGCTTAGACTCACAGGATAATTCACCCCTCCACTTT	CASSLDSQDNSPLHF
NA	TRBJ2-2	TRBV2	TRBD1	TGTGCCAGCGATCCAGGGGGCCGGACCGGGGAGCTGTTTTTT	CASDPGGRTGELFF
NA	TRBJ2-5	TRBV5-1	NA	TGCGCCAGCAGCTTGCGGCGGCCACAAGAGACCCAGTACTTC	CASSLRRPQETQYF
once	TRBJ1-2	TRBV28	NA	TGTGCCAGCAGTTTGTCCCTCTATGGCTACACCTTC	CASSLSLYGYTF
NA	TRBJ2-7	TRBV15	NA	TGTGCCACCAGCAGAGATCGGGTGGGAGAGGGGGTGCAGTACTTC	CATSRDRVGEGVQYF
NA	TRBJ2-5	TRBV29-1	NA	TGCAGCGCAAGGGGAGAGACCCAGTACTTC	CSARGETQYF
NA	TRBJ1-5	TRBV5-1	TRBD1	TGCGCCAGCAGCTTGGATGGTAGGACAGGACAGCCCCAGCATTTT	CASSLDGRTGQPQHF
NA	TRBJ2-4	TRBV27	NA	TGTGCCAGCAGGGGAGGACTAGCCAAAAACATTCAGTACTTC	CASRGGLAKNIQYF
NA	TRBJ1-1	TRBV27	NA	TGTGCCGCCAGTCGCGGGTCTGAAGCTTTCTTT	CAASRGSEAFF
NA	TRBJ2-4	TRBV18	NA	TGTGCCAGCTCACTCGGGACTGCCGCTTCGGTCGGGTCAGCCAAAAACATTCAGTACTTC	CASSLGTAASVGSAKNIQYF
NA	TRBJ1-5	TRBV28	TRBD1	TGTGCCAGCACCCCTCAAACAGGGGGCGTTCAGCCCCAGCATTTT	CASTPQTGGVQPQHF
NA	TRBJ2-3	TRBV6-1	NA	TGTGCCAGCAGTGAAGGACTAGTACAGTATTTT	CASSEGLVQYF
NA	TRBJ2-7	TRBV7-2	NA	TGTGCCAGCAGCTTAGCAATGCAGTACGAGCAGTACTTC	CASSLAMQYEQYF
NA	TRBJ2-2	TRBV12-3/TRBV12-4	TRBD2	TGTGCCATTCGGGGGGCCGGGGAGCTGTTTTTT	CAIRGAGELFF
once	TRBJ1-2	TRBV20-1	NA	TGCAGTGCTAGTCTAACAGGGCACCGAGGGACCTATGGCTACACCTTC	CSASLTGHRGTYGYTF
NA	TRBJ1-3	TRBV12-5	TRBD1	TGTGCTAGTGGTTTCAACACAGGGGCTGGAAACACCATATATTTT	CASGFNTGAGNTIYF
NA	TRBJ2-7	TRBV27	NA	TGTGCCAGCAGTTATGGGGGGACTTACTCCTACGAGCAGTACTTC	CASSYGGTYSYEQYF
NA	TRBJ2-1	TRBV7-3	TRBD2	TGTGCCAGTGGGACTAGCGGGAGTAATGAGCAGTTCTTC	CASGTSGSNEQFF
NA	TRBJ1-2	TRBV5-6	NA	TGTGCCAGCAGCGCCGCACAAGAGGACTATGGCTACACCTTC	CASSAAQEDYGYTF
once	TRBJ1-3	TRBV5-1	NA	TGCGCCAGCAGCGACTCCGGGAAAAAGGGAAACACCATATATTTT	CASSDSGKKGNTIYF